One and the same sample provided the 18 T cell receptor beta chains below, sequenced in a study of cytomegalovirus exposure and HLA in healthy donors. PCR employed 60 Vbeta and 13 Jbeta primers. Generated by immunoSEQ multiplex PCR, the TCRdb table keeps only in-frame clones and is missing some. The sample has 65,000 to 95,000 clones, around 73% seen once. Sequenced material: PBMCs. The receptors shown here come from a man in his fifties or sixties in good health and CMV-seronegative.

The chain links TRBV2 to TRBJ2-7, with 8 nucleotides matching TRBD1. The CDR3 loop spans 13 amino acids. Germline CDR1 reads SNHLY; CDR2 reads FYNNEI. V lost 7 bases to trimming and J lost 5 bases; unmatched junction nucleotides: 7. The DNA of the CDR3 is TGTGCCAGCAAGCAGGACAGGGCCAACGAGCAGTACTTC. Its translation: CASKQDRANEQYF.

The chain's CDR3 is CASRTDGGNRYEQYF. CDR3 DNA: TGTGCCAGCAGAACCGACGGGGGGAACAGATACGAGCAGTACTTC. The V call is TRBV6-1, the J call TRBJ2-7; 7 nucleotides align to TRBD2. The CDR3 loop spans 15 amino acids. Trimming removed 6 bases from V and 4 bases from J; junction bases left unmatched: 12. The germline V gene encodes CDR1 MNHNS and CDR2 SASEGT.

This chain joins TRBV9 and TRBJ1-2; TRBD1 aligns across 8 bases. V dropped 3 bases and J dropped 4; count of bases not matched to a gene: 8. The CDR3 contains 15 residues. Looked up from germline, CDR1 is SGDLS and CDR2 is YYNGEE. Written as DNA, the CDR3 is TGTGCCAGCAGCGCTGGGACAGGCCTTTTCTATGGCTACACCTTC. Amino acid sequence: CASSAGTGLFYGYTF.

The CDR3 reads CASNPQGPGELFF. CDR3 bases: TGTGCCTCGAACCCACAGGGCCCCGGGGAGCTGTTTTTT. V gene TRBV30 combines with J gene TRBJ2-2; D might be TRBD1 (6 bases). Germline CDR1 GTSNPN, CDR2 SVGIG (reference sequence). Trimming left V 7 bases short and J 6 bases short, with 15 bases between. This CDR3 is built from 13 residues.

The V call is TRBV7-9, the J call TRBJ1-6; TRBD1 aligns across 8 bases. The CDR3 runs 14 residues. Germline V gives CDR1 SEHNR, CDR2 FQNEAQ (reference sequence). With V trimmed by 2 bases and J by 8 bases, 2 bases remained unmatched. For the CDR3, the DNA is TGTGCCAGCAGCTTACAGGGGGCCGATTCACCCCTCCACTTT. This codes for CASSLQGADSPLHF.

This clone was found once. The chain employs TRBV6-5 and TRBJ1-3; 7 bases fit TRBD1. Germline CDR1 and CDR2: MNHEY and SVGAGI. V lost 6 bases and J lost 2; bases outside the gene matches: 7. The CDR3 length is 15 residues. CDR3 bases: TGTGCCAGCAGGTCTGACAGGGTCCCTGGAAACACCATATATTTT. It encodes CASRSDRVPGNTIYF.

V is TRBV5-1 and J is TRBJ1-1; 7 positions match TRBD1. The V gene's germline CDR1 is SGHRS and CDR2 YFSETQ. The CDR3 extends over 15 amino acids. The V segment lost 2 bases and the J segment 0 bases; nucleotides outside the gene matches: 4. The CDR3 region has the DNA TGCGCCAGCAGCTTACCGGGACAGCTGAACACTGAAGCTTTCTTT. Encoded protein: CASSLPGQLNTEAFF. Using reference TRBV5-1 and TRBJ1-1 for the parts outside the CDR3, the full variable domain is KAGVTQTPRYLIKTRGQQVTLSCSPISGHRSVSWYQQTPGQGLQFLFEYFSETQRNKGNFPGRFSGRQFSNSRSEMNVSTLELGDSALYLCASSLPGQLNTEAFFGQGTRLTVV.

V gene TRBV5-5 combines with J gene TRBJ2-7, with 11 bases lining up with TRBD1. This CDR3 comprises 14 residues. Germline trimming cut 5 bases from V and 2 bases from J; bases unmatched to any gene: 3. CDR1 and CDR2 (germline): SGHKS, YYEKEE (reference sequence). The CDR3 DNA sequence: TGTGCCAGCAGGCCGGGACAGGGGGCCTACGAGCAGTACTTC. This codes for CASRPGQGAYEQYF. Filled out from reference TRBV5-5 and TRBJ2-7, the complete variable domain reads DAGVTQSPTHLIKTRGQQVTLRCSPISGHKSVSWYQQVLGQGPQFIFQYYEKEERGRGNFPDRFSARQFPNYSSELNVNALLLGDSALYLCASRPGQGAYEQYFGPGTRLTVT.

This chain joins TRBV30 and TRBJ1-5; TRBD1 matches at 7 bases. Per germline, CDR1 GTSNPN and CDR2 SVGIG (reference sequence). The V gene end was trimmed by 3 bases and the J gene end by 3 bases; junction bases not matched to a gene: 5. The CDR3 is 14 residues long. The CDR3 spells CAWSATGNNQPQHF. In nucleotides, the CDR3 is TGTGCCTGGAGCGCGACAGGGAACAATCAGCCCCAGCATTTT. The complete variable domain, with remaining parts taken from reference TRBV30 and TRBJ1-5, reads SQTIHQWPATLVQPVGSPLSLECTVEGTSNPNLYWYRQAAGRGLQLLFYSVGIGQISSEVPQNLSASRPQDRQFILSSKKLLLSDSGFYLCAWSATGNNQPQHFGDGTRLSIL.

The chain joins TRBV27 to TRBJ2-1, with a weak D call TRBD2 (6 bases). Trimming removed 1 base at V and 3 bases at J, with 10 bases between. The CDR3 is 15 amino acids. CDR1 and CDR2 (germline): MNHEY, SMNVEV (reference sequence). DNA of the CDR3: TGTGCCAGCAGTTTATGGGGGGAGGTCTACAATGAGCAGTTCTTC. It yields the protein CASSLWGEVYNEQFF.

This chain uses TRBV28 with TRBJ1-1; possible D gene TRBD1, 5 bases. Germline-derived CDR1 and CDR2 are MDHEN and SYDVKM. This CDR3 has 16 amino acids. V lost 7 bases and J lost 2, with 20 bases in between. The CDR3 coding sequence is TGTGCCAGCATCACCCCCGTGGGCAGGGCTAACACTGAAGCTTTCTTT. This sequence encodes CASITPVGRANTEAFF.

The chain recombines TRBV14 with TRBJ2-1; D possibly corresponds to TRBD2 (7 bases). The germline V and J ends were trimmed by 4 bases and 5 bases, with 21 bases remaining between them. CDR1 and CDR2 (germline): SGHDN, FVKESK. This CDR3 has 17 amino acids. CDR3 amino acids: CASSPRLGGGLHNEQFF. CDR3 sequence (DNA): TGTGCCAGCAGCCCCCGGCTTGGGGGGGGCCTACACAATGAGCAGTTCTTC.

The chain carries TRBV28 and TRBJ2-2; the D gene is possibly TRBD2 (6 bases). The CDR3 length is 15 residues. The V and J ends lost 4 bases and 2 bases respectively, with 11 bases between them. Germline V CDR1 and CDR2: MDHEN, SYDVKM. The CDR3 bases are TGTGCCAGCAGTTCCGGACTACTCAACACCGGGGAGCTGTTTTTT. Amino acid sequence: CASSSGLLNTGELFF.

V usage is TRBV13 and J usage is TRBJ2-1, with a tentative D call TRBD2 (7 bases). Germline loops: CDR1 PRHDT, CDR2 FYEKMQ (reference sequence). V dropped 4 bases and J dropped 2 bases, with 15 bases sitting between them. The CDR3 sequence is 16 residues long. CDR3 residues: CASSYTGGPPYNEQFF. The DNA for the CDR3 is TGTGCCAGCAGCTATACCGGGGGGCCTCCCTACAATGAGCAGTTCTTC.

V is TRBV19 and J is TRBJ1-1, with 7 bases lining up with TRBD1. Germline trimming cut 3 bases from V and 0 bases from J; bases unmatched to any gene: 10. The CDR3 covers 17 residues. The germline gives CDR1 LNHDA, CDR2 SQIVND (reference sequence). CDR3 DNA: TGTGCCAGTAGTATCCCATTCGACAGGGACCTGAACACTGAAGCTTTCTTT. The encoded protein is CASSIPFDRDLNTEAFF.

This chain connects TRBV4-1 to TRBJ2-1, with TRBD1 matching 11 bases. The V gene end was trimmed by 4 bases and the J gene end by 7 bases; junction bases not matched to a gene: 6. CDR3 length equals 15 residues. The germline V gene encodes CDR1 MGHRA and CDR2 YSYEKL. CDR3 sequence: CASSLGQGARNEQFF. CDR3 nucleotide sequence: TGCGCCAGCAGCCTTGGACAGGGGGCTAGGAATGAGCAGTTCTTC.

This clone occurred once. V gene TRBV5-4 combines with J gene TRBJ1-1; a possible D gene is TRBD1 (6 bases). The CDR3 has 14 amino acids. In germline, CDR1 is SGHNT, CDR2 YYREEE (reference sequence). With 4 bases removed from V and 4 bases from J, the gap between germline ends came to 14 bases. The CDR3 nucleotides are TGTGCCAGCAGCCAAGACAGGTGGGGCACTGAAGCTTTCTTT. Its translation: CASSQDRWGTEAFF. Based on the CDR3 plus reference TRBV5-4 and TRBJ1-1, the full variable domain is ETGVTQSPTHLIKTRGQQVTLRCSSQSGHNTVSWYQQALGQGPQFIFQYYREEENGRGNFPPRFSGLQFPNYSSELNVNALELDDSALYLCASSQDRWGTEAFFGQGTRLTVV.

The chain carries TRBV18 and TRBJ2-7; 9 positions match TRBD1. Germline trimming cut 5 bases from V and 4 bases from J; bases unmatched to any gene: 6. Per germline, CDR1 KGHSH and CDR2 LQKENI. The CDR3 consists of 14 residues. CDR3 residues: CASSGRDRAYEQYF. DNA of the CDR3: TGTGCCAGCTCAGGCCGGGACAGGGCTTACGAGCAGTACTTC.